Sequencing of this T cell receptor beta chain was carried out in a study of blood T cell repertoires in COVID-19. In the study's own analysis: Quantification of nucleated cells was approximated via reference gene primer amplification. The table came from immunoSEQ multiplex PCR; TCRdb's copy has only in-frame clones and leaves some out. That table furnishes V, J and clone size, whereas the DNA furnished D and trimming. The sample contains approximately 320,000 clones, roughly 90% of which appear only once. Trimming removed 6 bases at V and 9 bases at J, with 11 bases between. The CDR3 is 12 residues long. CDR1 LGHNT and CDR2 FRNRAP come from the germline V gene.

The J gene is TRBJ2-2, the V gene TRBV12-5, with D tentatively TRBD1 (6 bases). The sequenced sample was PBMCs or T cells enriched from blood (not recorded which). The source is a man in his sixties who had recovered from COVID-19. CDR3 residues: CASGRTEWELFF. The DNA for the CDR3 is TGTGCTAGTGGCCGGACAGAATGGGAGCTGTTTTTT.